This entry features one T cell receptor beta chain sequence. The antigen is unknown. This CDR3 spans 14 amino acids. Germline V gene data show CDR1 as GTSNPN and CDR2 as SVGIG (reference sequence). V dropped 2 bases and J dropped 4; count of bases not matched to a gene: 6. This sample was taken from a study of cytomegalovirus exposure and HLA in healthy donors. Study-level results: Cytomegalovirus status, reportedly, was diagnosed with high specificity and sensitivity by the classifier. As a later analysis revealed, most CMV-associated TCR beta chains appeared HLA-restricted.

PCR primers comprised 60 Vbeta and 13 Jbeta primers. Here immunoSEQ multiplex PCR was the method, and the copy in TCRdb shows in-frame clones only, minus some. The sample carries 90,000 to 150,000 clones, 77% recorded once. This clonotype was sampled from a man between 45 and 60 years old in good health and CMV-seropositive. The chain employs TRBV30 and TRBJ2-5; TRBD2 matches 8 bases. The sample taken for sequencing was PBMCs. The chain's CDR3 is CAWSKNGGAETQYF. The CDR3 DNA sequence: TGTGCCTGGAGTAAGAACGGGGGGGCAGAGACCCAGTACTTC.